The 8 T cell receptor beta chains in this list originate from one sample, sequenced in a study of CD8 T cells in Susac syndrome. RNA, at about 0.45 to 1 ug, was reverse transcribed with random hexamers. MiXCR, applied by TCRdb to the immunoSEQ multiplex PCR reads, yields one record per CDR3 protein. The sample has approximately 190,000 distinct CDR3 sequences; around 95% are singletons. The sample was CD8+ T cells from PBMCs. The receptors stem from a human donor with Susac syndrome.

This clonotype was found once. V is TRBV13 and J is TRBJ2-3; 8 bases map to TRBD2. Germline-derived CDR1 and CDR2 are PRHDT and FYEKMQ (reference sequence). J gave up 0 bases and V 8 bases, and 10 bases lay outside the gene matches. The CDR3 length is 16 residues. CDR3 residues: CASARDGGDSTDTQYF. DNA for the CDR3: TGTGCCAGCGCGAGAGACGGGGGGGATAGCACAGATACGCAGTATTTT.

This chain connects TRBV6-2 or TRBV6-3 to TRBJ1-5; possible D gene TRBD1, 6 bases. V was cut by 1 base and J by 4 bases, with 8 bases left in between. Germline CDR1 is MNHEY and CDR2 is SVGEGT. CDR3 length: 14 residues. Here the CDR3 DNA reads TGTGCCAGCAGTTACTTGGACAGTAATCAGCCCCAGCATTTT. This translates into CASSYLDSNQPQHF.

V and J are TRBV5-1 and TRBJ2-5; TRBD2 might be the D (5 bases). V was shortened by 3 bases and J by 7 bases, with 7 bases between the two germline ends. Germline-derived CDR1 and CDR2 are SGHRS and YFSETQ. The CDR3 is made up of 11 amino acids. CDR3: CASSYAGTQYF. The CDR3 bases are TGCGCCAGCAGCTATGCGGGGACCCAGTACTTC.

This CDR3 reads CASSTGQIQPQHF. The CDR3 nucleotides read TGTGCCAGCAGCACGGGACAGATCCAGCCCCAGCATTTT. The J gene is TRBJ1-5, the V gene TRBV12-3 or TRBV12-4, with 7 positions matching TRBD1. This CDR3 region has 13 residues. The trim removed 6 bases at V and 7 bases at J, leaving 6 bases unmatched.

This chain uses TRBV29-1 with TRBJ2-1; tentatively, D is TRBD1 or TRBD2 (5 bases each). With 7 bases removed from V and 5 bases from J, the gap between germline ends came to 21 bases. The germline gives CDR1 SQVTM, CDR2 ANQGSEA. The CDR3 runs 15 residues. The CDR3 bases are TGCAGCGGGGCGGATCCGGGGCGACGCGACAATGAGCAGTTCTTC. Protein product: CSGADPGRRDNEQFF.

CDR3 bases: TGTGCCTGGGGAGCAATGAGCAATCAGCCCCAGCATTTT. This translates into CAWGAMSNQPQHF. The V and J genes are TRBV30 and TRBJ1-5, with D uncertain. Trimming left V 5 bases short and J 1 base short, with 9 bases between. Germline CDR1 GTSNPN, CDR2 SVGIG (reference sequence). The CDR3 is 13 residues long.

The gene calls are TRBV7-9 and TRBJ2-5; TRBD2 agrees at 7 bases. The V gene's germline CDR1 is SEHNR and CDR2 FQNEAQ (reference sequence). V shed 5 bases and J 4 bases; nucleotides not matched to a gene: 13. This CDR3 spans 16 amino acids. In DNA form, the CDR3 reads TGTGCCAGCAGCCCCCCCATTGCGGGGGTTGGAGAGACCCAGTACTTC. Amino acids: CASSPPIAGVGETQYF.

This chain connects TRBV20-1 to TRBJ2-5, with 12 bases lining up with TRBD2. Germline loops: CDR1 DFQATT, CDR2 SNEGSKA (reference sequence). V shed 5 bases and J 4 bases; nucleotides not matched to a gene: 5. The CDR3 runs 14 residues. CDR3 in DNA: TGCAGTGCTTTTCCGGGACTAGCGGGAGAGACCCAGTACTTC. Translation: CSAFPGLAGETQYF.